The clone carrying this T cell receptor (beta chain) has just one count. The antigen is undetermined. This specimen comes from a study of cytomegalovirus exposure and HLA in healthy donors. Points from the study as a whole: Later work showed greater clonal expansion in HLA-associated TCR beta chains than in equally common others.

Germline V gene data show CDR1 as SNHLY and CDR2 as FYNNEI. This CDR3 is 14 amino acids long. The V and J ends lost 6 bases and 5 bases, in that order; junction bases with no gene match: 9. Both 60 Vbeta primers and 13 Jbeta primers went into the PCR. Sequencing was performed with immunoSEQ multiplex PCR; in TCRdb, only in-frame clones are kept and a portion is missing. This sample has about 140,000 clones, with 75% to 90% found just once. The rearrangement links TRBV2 to TRBJ2-7; 8 nucleotides line up with TRBD1. This sequence originates from a man in his forties or fifties in good health and CMV-seronegative. Sample: PBMCs. CDR3 sequence: CASSLDRDVHEQYF. Here the CDR3 DNA reads TGTGCCAGCAGCCTGGACAGGGATGTCCACGAGCAGTACTTC.